The TCR beta chain under discussion was sequenced for a study of blood T cell repertoires in COVID-19. Study-wide background: The study drew acute and convalescent COVID-19 samples from the United States, Italy and Spain. PBMCs, B-cell-depleted T cells, or T cells provided the cDNA or gDNA that made up the material.

While infection was still active, Seattle patients were enrolled and then followed longitudinally. Authors' processing steps: Cell counts per sample came from amplifying reference gene primers. The method was immunoSEQ multiplex PCR; TCRdb's version includes in-frame clones alone and lacks a portion of them. Clone size and the V and J calls come from that table; the DNA yielded D and trimming. This table has roughly 250,000 clones, 70% to 85% appearing once. Germline V gene data show CDR1 as SGHNT and CDR2 as YYREEE (reference sequence). V gave up 6 bases and J gave up 5 bases; unmatched junction bases: 4. The CDR3 length is 15 residues.

V is TRBV5-4 and J is TRBJ2-2, with 13 bases aligning to TRBD2. The TCR sequence derives from a human donor with COVID-19, enrolled during active disease. The donor label of this sample is uncertain. The specimen was peripheral blood. Written as DNA, the CDR3 is TGTGCCAGCACCTCGACTAGCGGGAGGACCGGGGAGCTGTTTTTT. Translation gives CASTSTSGRTGELFF.